The present TCR beta chain was sequenced within a study of control samples from healthy donors and cancer patients. Repertoires were generated with immunoSEQ multiplex PCR, while TCRdb's copy carries only in-frame clones and drops some. The repertoire holds about 410,000 clones, with 75% to 95% as singletons. CDR1 and CDR2 from the germline V gene are MNHEY and SVGEGT. The CDR3 contains 12 residues. The V and J ends lost 4 bases and 3 bases respectively, with 5 bases between them. V is TRBV6-2 or TRBV6-3 and J is TRBJ2-3; D uncertain. The sequence derives from a man aged 35-49 years with head and neck cancer. Specimen: PBMCs. The CDR3 is CASSSSTDTQYF. CDR3 DNA: TGTGCCAGCAGTTCATCAACAGATACGCAGTATTTT.